Presented here are 14 T cell receptor beta chains from one specimen sequenced in a study of early T cells in non-severe SARS-CoV-2 infection. One entry per CDR3 protein, called by TCRdb with MiXCR from the 5' RACE reads. The table has more than 95,000 distinct CDR3 sequences, approximately 11% seen once. Sequenced here: whole blood, sampled at baseline. These receptor sequences come from an adult who was a healthcare worker with PCR-confirmed SARS-CoV-2 infection or an uninfected control (not recorded which).

V is TRBV7-6 and J is TRBJ2-5, with 10 bases that match TRBD1. This CDR3 comprises 16 residues. Trimming cost V 4 bases and J 1 base; bases outside gene matches: 6. Per the germline V gene, CDR1 is SGHVS and CDR2 is FNYEAQ. CDR3 region: CASSSPGTGVQETQYF. The CDR3 DNA is TGTGCCAGCAGCTCCCCCGGGACAGGGGTCCAAGAGACCCAGTACTTC.

Many counts were recorded for this clonotype. The chain couples TRBV6-1 to TRBJ2-1; no firm D call. V dropped 2 bases and J dropped 3 bases, with 8 bases sitting between them. Germline V CDR1 and CDR2: MNHNS, SASEGT. The CDR3 runs to 14 residues. The CDR3 here is CASSENQIYNEQFF. For the CDR3, the DNA is TGTGCCAGCAGTGAAAATCAGATCTACAATGAGCAGTTCTTC.

This clonotype was counted many times. This sequence joins TRBV9 and TRBJ2-2; D unclear. The V end lost 4 bases, the J end lost 1 base, and 11 bases lay between the germline ends. Germline V gene data show CDR1 as SGDLS and CDR2 as YYNGEE. The CDR3 has 15 residues. This CDR3 is CASSPSPGNTGELFF. DNA for the CDR3: TGTGCCAGCAGCCCATCCCCAGGGAACACCGGGGAGCTGTTTTTT.

J is TRBJ2-3 and V is TRBV10-3; 10 nucleotides align to TRBD1. CDR3 size: 14 residues. J was trimmed by 3 bases and V by 4 bases; bases with no gene match: 1. In germline, CDR1 is ENHRY, CDR2 SYGVKD. The CDR3 region has the DNA TGTGCCATCAGTGGGACAGGGGGGACAGATACGCAGTATTTT. Its protein is CAISGTGGTDTQYF.

This clonotype was seen only a few times. The chain links TRBV7-2 to TRBJ1-6, with 7 bases that match TRBD1. V was pared by 5 bases and J by 9 bases, with 10 bases of the junction left unmatched. This CDR3 spans 15 amino acids. Per the germline V gene, CDR1 is SGHTA and CDR2 is FQGNSA. The CDR3 sequence: CASSPEGGVVSPLHF. The CDR3 DNA reads as TGTGCCAGCAGCCCGGAAGGGGGCGTAGTTTCACCCCTCCACTTT.

This clonotype occurred many times. The gene calls are TRBV29-1 and TRBJ2-7; no clear D. The ends were cut back, 4 bases at V and 6 bases at J, with 16 bases in the middle. The CDR3 is 13 residues long. CDR1 and CDR2 from the germline V gene are SQVTM and ANQGSEA. This chain's CDR3 is CSVVPARPGEQYF. CDR3 nucleotides: TGCAGCGTTGTTCCCGCCCGTCCTGGCGAGCAGTACTTC.

V and J are TRBV5-1 and TRBJ2-2; 7 nucleotides agree with TRBD1. Germline lookup yields CDR1 SGHRS and CDR2 YFSETQ. The CDR3 sequence is 15 residues long. The V segment lost 3 bases and the J segment 4 bases; nucleotides outside the gene matches: 6. This CDR3 reads CASSSDRAGTGELFF. The CDR3 coding sequence is TGCGCCAGCAGCTCCGACAGGGCTGGCACCGGGGAGCTGTTTTTT.

The V and J genes are TRBV7-9 and TRBJ1-6; 7 bases are a match to TRBD1. This CDR3 has 14 residues. Trimming took 5 bases from V and 7 from J; bases not matched to a gene: 5. Germline V gene data show CDR1 as SEHNR and CDR2 as FQNEAQ (reference sequence). CDR3 sequence: CASSLGQENSPLHF. CDR3 nucleotides: TGTGCCAGCAGCCTCGGACAGGAGAATTCACCCCTCCACTTT.

This clonotype was recorded a few times. The V gene is TRBV3-1, the J gene TRBJ1-2; D is perhaps TRBD1 (6 bases). Germline CDR1 LGHDT, CDR2 YNNKEL (reference sequence). V was shortened by 4 bases and J by 2 bases, with 11 bases between the two germline ends. This CDR3 is 14 amino acids long. CDR3 bases: TGTGCCAGCAGCCTAATGGGGGCGAACTATGGCTACACCTTC. Its protein product is CASSLMGANYGYTF.

At least ten counts were recorded for this clonotype. The chain is built from TRBV5-8 and TRBJ2-4; D ambiguous. The V end was cut by 4 bases, the J end by 0 bases, with 14 bases between. This CDR3 has 16 amino acids. The germline V gene has CDR1 SGHTS and CDR2 YDEGEE. The CDR3 sequence is CASSQREFLAKNIQYF. In DNA form, the CDR3 reads TGTGCCAGCAGCCAAAGAGAATTCCTAGCCAAAAACATTCAGTACTTC.

V and J are TRBV28 and TRBJ2-1; 9 positions agree with TRBD1. V gave up 5 bases and J gave up 5 bases; unmatched junction bases: 10. The germline CDR1 and CDR2 sequences are MDHEN and SYDVKM. CDR3 size: 16 residues. The CDR3 bases are TGTGCCAGCAGTGGGATGACAGGGGGTTTCGACAATGAGCAGTTCTTC. It is translated as CASSGMTGGFDNEQFF.

This clonotype turned up a few times. This chain joins TRBV11-2 and TRBJ2-3, with 10 bases fitting TRBD2. Germline-derived CDR1 and CDR2 are SGHAT and FQNNGV. The trim removed 4 bases at V and 8 bases at J, leaving 9 bases unmatched. The CDR3 spans 15 residues. The CDR3 DNA sequence: TGTGCCAGCAGCTCCACTAGCGGGGAAGGGGGTACGCAGTATTTT. It translates to CASSSTSGEGGTQYF.

This clonotype was seen ten or more times. The V gene is TRBV12-5, the J gene TRBJ2-3, with TRBD2 matching 9 bases. Germline V gives CDR1 LGHNT, CDR2 FRNRAP. The CDR3 runs 14 residues. Trimming cost V 5 bases and J 5 bases; bases outside gene matches: 5. CDR3 sequence: CASGMSGGKDTQYF. The CDR3 coding sequence is TGTGCTAGTGGTATGAGCGGGGGGAAAGATACGCAGTATTTT.

This clonotype turned up a few times. The V gene is TRBV20-1, the J gene TRBJ2-3; 10 bases match TRBD2. The CDR3 extends over 13 amino acids. Germline V gene data show CDR1 as DFQATT and CDR2 as SNEGSKA (reference sequence). Losses at the gene ends were 4 bases for V and 4 bases for J; bases not matched to a gene: 2. CDR3 amino acids: CSANLAGADTQYF. CDR3 DNA sequence: TGCAGTGCTAATCTAGCGGGAGCAGATACGCAGTATTTT.